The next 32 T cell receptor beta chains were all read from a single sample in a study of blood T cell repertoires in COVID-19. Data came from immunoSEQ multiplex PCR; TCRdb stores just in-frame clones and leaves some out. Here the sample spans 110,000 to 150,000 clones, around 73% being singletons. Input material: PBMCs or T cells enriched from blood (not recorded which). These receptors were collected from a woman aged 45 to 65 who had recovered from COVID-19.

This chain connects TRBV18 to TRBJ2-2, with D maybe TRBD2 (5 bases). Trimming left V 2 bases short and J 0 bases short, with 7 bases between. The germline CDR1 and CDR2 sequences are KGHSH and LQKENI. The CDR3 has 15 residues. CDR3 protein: CASSPGGTNTGELFF. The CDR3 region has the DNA TGTGCCAGCTCACCAGGAGGAACGAACACCGGGGAGCTGTTTTTT. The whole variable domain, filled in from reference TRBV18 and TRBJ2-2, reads NAGVMQNPRHLVRRRGQEARLRCSPMKGHSHVYWYRQLPEEGLKFMVYLQKENIIDESGMPKERFSAEFPKEGPSILRIQQVVRGDSAAYFCASSPGGTNTGELFFGEGSRLTVL.

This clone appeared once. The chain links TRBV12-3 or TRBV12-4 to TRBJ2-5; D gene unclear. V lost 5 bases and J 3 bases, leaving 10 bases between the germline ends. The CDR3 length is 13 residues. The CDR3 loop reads CASSPTEKETQYF. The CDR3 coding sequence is TGTGCCAGCAGTCCAACGGAGAAAGAGACCCAGTACTTC.

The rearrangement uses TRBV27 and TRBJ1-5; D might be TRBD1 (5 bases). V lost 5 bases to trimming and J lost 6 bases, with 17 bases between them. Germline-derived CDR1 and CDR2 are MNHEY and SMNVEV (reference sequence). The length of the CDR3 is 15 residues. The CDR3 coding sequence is TGTGCCAGCAGTCCCGGCGTGGGGGGAGGTCAGCCCCAGCATTTT. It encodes CASSPGVGGGQPQHF.

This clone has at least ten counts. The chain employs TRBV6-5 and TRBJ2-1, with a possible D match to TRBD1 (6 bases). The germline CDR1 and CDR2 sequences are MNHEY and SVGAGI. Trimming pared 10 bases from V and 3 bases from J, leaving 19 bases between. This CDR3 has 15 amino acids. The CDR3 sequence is CATSRRWGHYNEQFF. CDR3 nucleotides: TGTGCCACCAGCAGGAGGTGGGGACACTACAATGAGCAGTTCTTC.

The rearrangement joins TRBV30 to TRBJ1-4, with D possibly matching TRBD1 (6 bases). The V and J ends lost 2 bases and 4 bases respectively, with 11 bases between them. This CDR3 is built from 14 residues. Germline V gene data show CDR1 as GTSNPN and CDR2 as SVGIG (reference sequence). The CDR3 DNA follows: TGTGCCTGGAGTCAGGACAGAAGTAATGAAAAACTGTTTTTT. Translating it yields CAWSQDRSNEKLFF.

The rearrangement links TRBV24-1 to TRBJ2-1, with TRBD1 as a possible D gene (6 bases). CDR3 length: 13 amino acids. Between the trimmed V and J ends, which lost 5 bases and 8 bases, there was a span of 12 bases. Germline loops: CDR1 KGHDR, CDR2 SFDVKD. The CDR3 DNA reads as TGTGCCACCAGTGTTCGCTCAGGGGATGAGCAGTTCTTC. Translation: CATSVRSGDEQFF.

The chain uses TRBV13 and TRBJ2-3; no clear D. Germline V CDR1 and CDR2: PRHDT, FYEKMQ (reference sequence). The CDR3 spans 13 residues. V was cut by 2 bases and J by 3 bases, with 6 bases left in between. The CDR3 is CASSLLPTDTQYF. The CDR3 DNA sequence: TGTGCCAGCAGCTTACTCCCGACAGATACGCAGTATTTT.

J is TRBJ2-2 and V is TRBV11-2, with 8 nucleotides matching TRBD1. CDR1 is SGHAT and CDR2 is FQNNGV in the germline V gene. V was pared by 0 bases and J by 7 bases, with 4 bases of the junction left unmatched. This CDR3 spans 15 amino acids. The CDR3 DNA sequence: TGTGCCAGCAGCTTAGACGGACAGGGTGTCGGGGAGCTGTTTTTT. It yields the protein CASSLDGQGVGELFF.

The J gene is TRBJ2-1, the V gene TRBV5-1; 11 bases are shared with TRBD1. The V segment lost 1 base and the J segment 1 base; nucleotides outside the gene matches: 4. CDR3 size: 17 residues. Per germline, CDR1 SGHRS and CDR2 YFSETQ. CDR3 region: CASSLRGTGGSYNEQFF. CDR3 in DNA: TGCGCCAGCAGCTTGAGGGGGACAGGGGGATCCTACAATGAGCAGTTCTTC.

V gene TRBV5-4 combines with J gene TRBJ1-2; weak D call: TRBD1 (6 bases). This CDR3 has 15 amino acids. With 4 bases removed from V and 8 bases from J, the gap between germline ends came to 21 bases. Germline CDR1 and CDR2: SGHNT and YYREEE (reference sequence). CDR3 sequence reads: CASSPTRGGQKGYTF. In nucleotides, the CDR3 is TGTGCCAGCAGCCCCACCCGCGGGGGCCAGAAGGGCTACACCTTC.

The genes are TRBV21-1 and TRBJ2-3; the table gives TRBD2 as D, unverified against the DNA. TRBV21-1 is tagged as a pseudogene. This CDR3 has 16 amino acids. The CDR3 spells CASSVRLAGVTDTQYF. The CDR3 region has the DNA TGTGCCAGCAGCGTGCGACTAGCGGGGGTCACAGATACGCAGTATTTT.

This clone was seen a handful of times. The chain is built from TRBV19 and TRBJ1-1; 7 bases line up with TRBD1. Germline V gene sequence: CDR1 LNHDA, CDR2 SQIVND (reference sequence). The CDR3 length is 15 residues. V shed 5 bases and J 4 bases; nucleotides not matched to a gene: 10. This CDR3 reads CASSPEGARTTEAFF. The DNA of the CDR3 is TGTGCCAGTAGTCCGGAGGGGGCTAGGACCACTGAAGCTTTCTTT. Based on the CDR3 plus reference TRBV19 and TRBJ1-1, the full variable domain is DGGITQSPKYLFRKEGQNVTLSCEQNLNHDAMYWYRQDPGQGLRLIYYSQIVNDFQKGDIAEGYSVSREKKESFPLTVTSAQKNPTAFYLCASSPEGARTTEAFFGQGTRLTVV.

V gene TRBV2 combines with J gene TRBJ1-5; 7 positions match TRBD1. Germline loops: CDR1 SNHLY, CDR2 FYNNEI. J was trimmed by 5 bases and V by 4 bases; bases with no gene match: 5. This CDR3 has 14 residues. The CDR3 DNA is TGTGCCAGCAGTGGGGGGACAGATTATCAGCCCCAGCATTTT. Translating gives CASSGGTDYQPQHF.

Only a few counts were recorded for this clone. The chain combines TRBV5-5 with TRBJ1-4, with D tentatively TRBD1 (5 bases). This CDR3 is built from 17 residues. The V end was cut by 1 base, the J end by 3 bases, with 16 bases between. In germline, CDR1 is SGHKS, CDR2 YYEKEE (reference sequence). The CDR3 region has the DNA TGTGCCAGCAGCTTGAGATTCGGGGGAAGTCCTAATGAAAAACTGTTTTTT. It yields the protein CASSLRFGGSPNEKLFF.

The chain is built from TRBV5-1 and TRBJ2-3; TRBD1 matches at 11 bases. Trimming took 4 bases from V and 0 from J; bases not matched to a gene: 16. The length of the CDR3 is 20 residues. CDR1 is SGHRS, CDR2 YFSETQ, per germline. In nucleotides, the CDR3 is TGCGCCAGCAGCCGCCGGTGGGGACAGGGGGACAGGCTAAGCACAGATACGCAGTATTTT. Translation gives CASSRRWGQGDRLSTDTQYF.

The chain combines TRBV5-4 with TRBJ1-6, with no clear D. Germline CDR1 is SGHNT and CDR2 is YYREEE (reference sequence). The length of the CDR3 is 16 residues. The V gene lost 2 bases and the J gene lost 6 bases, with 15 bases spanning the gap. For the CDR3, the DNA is TGTGCCAGCAGCTTTGCCCCGGGAGATTCTAATTCACCCCTCCACTTT. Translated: CASSFAPGDSNSPLHF. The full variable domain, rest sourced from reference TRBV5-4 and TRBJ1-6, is ETGVTQSPTHLIKTRGQQVTLRCSSQSGHNTVSWYQQALGQGPQFIFQYYREEENGRGNFPPRFSGLQFPNYSSELNVNALELDDSALYLCASSFAPGDSNSPLHFGNGTRLTVT.

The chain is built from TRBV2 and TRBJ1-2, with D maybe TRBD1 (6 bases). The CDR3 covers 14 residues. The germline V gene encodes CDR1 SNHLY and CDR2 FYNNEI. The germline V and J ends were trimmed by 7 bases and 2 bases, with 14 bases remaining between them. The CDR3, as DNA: TGTGCCAGCAATCCAGACAGGACAAACTATGGCTACACCTTC. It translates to CASNPDRTNYGYTF.

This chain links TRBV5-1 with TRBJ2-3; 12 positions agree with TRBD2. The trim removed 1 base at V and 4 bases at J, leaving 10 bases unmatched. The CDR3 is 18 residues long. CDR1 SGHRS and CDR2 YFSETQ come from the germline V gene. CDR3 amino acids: CASSLNPRASGGADTQYF. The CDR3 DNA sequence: TGCGCCAGCAGCTTGAACCCCCGGGCTAGCGGGGGGGCAGATACGCAGTATTTT.

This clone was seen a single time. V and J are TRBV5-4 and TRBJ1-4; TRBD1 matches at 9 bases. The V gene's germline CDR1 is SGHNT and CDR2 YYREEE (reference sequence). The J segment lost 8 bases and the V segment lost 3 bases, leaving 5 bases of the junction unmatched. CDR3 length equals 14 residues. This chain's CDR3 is CASSSKGTGEKLFF. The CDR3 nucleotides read TGTGCCAGCAGCTCCAAAGGGACAGGGGAAAAACTGTTTTTT.

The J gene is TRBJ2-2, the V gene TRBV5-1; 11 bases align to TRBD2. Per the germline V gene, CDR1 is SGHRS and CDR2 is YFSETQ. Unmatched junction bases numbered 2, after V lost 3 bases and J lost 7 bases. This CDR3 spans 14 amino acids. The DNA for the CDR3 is TGCGCCAGCAGCTCGGGACTAGCGGACGGGGAGCTGTTTTTT. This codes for CASSSGLADGELFF.

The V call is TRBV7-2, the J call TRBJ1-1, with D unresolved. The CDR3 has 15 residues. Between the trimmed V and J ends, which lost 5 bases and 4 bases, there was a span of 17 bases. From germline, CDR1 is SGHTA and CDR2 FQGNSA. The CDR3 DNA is TGTGCCAGCAGCCCCGTGGCCGGAGGGAGCACTGAAGCTTTCTTT. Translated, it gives CASSPVAGGSTEAFF.

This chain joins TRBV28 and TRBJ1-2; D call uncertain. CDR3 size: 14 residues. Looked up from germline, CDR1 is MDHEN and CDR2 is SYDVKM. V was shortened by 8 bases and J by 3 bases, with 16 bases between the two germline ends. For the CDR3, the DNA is TGTGCCAGCGTTAGCCCAGTCCTTGACTATGGCTACACCTTC. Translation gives CASVSPVLDYGYTF.

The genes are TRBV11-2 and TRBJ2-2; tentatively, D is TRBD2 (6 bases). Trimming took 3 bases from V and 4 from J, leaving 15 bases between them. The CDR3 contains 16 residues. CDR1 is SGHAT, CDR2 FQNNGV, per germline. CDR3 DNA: TGTGCCAGCAGCTTGTTTCGCGGGGAATCCACCGGGGAGCTGTTTTTT. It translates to CASSLFRGESTGELFF.

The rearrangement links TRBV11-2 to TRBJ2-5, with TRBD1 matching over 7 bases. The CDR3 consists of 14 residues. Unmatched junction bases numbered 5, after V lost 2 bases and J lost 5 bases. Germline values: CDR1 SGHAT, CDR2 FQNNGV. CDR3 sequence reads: CASSLLGTVETQYF. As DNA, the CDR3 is TGTGCCAGCAGCTTATTGGGGACAGTGGAGACCCAGTACTTC.

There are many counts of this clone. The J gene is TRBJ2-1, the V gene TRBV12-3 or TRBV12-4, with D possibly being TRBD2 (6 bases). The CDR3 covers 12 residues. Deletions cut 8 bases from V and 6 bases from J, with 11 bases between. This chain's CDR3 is CASAWTTNEQFF. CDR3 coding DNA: TGTGCCAGCGCTTGGACTACCAATGAGCAGTTCTTC.

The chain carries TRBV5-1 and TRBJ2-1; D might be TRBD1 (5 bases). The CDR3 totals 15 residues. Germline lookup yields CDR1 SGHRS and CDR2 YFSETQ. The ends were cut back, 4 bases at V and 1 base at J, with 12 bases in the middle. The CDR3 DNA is TGCGCCAGCAGCGGAGACAGCACGTCCTACAATGAGCAGTTCTTC. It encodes CASSGDSTSYNEQFF. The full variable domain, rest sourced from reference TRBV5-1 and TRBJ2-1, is KAGVTQTPRYLIKTRGQQVTLSCSPISGHRSVSWYQQTPGQGLQFLFEYFSETQRNKGNFPGRFSGRQFSNSRSEMNVSTLELGDSALYLCASSGDSTSYNEQFFGPGTRLTVL.

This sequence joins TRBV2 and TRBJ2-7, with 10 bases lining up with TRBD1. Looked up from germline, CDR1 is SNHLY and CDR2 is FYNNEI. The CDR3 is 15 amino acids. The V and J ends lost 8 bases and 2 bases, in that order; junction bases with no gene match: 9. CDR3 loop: CASRGGTGDTYEQYV. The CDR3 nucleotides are TGTGCCAGCCGCGGCGGGACAGGGGACACCTACGAGCAGTACGTC.

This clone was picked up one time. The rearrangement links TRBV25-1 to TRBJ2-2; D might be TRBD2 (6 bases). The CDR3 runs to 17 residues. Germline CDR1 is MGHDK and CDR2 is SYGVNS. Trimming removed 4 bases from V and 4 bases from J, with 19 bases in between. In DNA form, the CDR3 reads TGTGCCAGCAGTGCCATCCCAAGTCCAGCGGGCACCGGGGAGCTGTTTTTT. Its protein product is CASSAIPSPAGTGELFF.

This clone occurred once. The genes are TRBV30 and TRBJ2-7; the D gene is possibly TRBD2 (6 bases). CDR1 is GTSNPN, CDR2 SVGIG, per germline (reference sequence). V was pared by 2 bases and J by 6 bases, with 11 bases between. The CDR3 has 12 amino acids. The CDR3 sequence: CAWSWQGGEQYF. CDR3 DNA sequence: TGTGCCTGGAGTTGGCAGGGAGGCGAGCAGTACTTC.

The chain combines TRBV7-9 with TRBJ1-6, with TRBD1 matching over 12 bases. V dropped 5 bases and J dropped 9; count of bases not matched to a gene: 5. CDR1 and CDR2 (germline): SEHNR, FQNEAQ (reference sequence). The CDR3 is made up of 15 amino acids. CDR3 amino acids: CASSASGQGASPLHF. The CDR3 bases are TGTGCCAGCAGCGCATCGGGACAGGGGGCTTCACCCCTCCACTTT.

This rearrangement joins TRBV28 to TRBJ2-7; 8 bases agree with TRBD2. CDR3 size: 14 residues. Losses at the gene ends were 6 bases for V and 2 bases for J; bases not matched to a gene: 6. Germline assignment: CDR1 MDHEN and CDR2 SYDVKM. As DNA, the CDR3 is TGTGCCAGCAGCCCCCCACTAGCGGCCTACGAGCAGTACGTC. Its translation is CASSPPLAAYEQYV.

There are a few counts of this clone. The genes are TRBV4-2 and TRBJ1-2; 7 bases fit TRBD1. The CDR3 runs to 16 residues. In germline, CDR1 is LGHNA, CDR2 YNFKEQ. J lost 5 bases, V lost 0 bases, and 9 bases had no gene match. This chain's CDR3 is CASSQDVRGRKYGYTF. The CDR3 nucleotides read TGTGCCAGCAGCCAAGATGTTAGGGGGCGAAAATATGGCTACACCTTC.